The rows below give T cell receptor beta chains drawn from one sample of a study of OX40 agonist ivuxolimab in advanced cancers. The table came from immunoSEQ multiplex PCR; TCRdb's copy has only in-frame clones and leaves some out. The table records 65,000 to 90,000 clones, 85% to 90% of them present only once. This specimen consisted of CD4+ or CD8+ T cells sorted from blood, obtained in a trial of the OX40 agonist ivuxolimab. These receptors were obtained from an adult with an advanced solid tumor such as melanoma, head and neck, liver or kidney cancer. Each CDR3 is given with its conserved first and last residue. The order of the fields is V gene, J gene, clone size, D gene, CDR3 protein, CDR3 DNA. D genes are given only for firm matches. Some rows mark clone size as missing; the rest say once, few, many or name a class of expanded clone.

TRBV10-3	TRBJ2-2	few	TRBD1	CAISAGGTGELFF	TGTGCCATCAGTGCAGGGGGCACCGGGGAGCTGTTTTTT
TRBV27	TRBJ2-7	-	TRBD2	CASREWTSGRGYEQYF	TGTGCCAGCAGGGAATGGACTAGCGGGAGGGGCTACGAGCAGTACTTC
TRBV6-5	TRBJ2-5	-	TRBD1	CASSNGDRGRETQYF	TGTGCCAGCAGCAATGGGGACAGGGGGCGCGAGACCCAGTACTTC
TRBV5-1	TRBJ2-3	once	-	CASSYGGKPTDTQYF	TGCGCCAGCAGCTATGGGGGGAAACCCACAGATACGCAGTATTTT
TRBV18	TRBJ2-2	-	TRBD2	CASSPLAGVNTGELFF	TGTGCCAGCTCACCACTAGCGGGAGTGAACACCGGGGAGCTGTTTTTT
TRBV9	TRBJ2-7	-	TRBD1	CASSPGDRVLYEQYF	TGTGCCAGCAGCCCGGGGGACAGGGTGCTCTACGAGCAGTACTTC
TRBV6-5	TRBJ2-2	-	-	CASSYDPLPSGELFF	TGTGCCAGCAGTTATGACCCCCTGCCTTCCGGGGAGCTGTTTTTT
TRBV6-4	TRBJ2-3	-	-	CASSDFWPSTDTQYF	TGTGCCAGCAGTGACTTCTGGCCTAGCACAGATACGCAGTATTTT
TRBV7-2	TRBJ2-1	-	-	CASSLVGEQFF	TGTGCCAGCAGCTTAGTCGGCGAGCAGTTCTTC
TRBV30	TRBJ1-5	once	-	CAWSLDGNQPQHF	TGTGCCTGGAGCCTTGACGGTAATCAGCCCCAGCATTTT
TRBV7-9	TRBJ1-4	-	TRBD1	CASSSGQGAINEKLFF	TGTGCCAGCAGCTCCGGACAGGGGGCAATTAATGAAAAACTGTTTTTT
TRBV2	TRBJ2-7	-	TRBD2	CASSESFGRRGEQYF	TGTGCCAGCAGTGAAAGCTTCGGGAGGAGGGGCGAGCAGTACTTC
TRBV19	TRBJ2-1	-	TRBD2	CASSMGGRPFNEQFF	TGTGCCAGTAGTATGGGAGGGCGACCGTTCAATGAGCAGTTCTTC
TRBV11-2	TRBJ2-5	-	TRBD1	CASSLTGGKQGTQYF	TGTGCCAGCAGCTTGACAGGGGGGAAACAAGGGACCCAGTACTTC
TRBV5-1	TRBJ1-1	few	-	CASCGADNTEAFF	TGCGCCAGCTGCGGGGCGGACAACACTGAAGCTTTCTTT
TRBV6-1	TRBJ1-5	-	-	CASQIKQGNQPQHF	TGTGCCAGCCAAATTAAACAGGGCAATCAGCCCCAGCATTTT
TRBV2	TRBJ2-5	-	TRBD2	CASSENGLAEETQYF	TGTGCCAGCAGTGAAAACGGACTAGCGGAAGAGACCCAGTACTTC
TRBV30	TRBJ1-5	-	-	CAWSLDGNNQPQHF	TGTGCCTGGAGTCTCGACGGCAACAATCAGCCCCAGCATTTT
TRBV28	TRBJ1-1	-	-	CATHLTDNTEAFF	TGTGCCACCCATCTGACAGACAACACTGAAGCTTTCTTT
TRBV5-1	TRBJ2-5	-	-	CASSPGHLASQETQYF	TGCGCCAGCAGCCCGGGACACCTCGCCTCACAAGAGACCCAGTACTTC
TRBV11-3	TRBJ2-1	-	-	CASSLRVTGSEQFF	TGTGCCAGCAGCTTACGAGTTACCGGGAGTGAGCAGTTCTTC
TRBV11-2	TRBJ2-1	-	TRBD2	CASSLNLAGNEQFF	TGTGCCAGCAGCTTAAACCTAGCGGGCAATGAGCAGTTCTTC
TRBV28	TRBJ2-7	-	TRBD2	CASRASGEDYEQYF	TGTGCCAGCAGGGCTAGCGGGGAGGACTACGAGCAGTACTTC
TRBV2	TRBJ1-2	-	TRBD1	CASSLKAGQGDLTF	TGTGCCAGCAGCCTTAAGGCCGGACAGGGGGATTTAACCTTC
TRBV28	TRBJ2-5	-	-	CASSSIFKGPQETQYF	TGTGCCAGCAGTTCGATTTTTAAGGGTCCCCAAGAGACCCAGTACTTC
TRBV9	TRBJ1-4	-	-	CASSVGVGTNEKLFF	TGTGCCAGCAGCGTAGGGGTTGGGACTAATGAAAAACTGTTTTTT
TRBV5-1	TRBJ1-1	-	-	CASSRGTNTEAFF	TGCGCCAGCAGCAGAGGGACGAACACTGAAGCTTTCTTT
TRBV28	TRBJ2-1	-	-	CAASGRNEQFF	TGTGCCGCGTCGGGGCGCAATGAGCAGTTCTTC
TRBV9	TRBJ1-3	-	-	CASSVGLQQTIYF	TGTGCCAGCAGCGTAGGACTACAGCAGACCATATATTTT
TRBV15	TRBJ2-7	once	-	CATSTYRVGAYEQYF	TGTGCCACCAGCACCTACAGGGTGGGGGCCTACGAGCAGTACTTC
TRBV28	TRBJ1-2	-	-	CASSFRGVSSYGYTF	TGTGCCAGCAGTTTCCGCGGAGTTAGCTCCTATGGCTACACCTTC
TRBV2	TRBJ2-7	-	TRBD1	CASSAAGTGGDEQYF	TGTGCCAGCAGCGCCGCCGGGACAGGGGGAGACGAGCAGTACTTC
TRBV27	TRBJ2-7	-	TRBD1	CASRLRDREEGAEQYF	TGTGCCAGCAGACTCCGGGACAGGGAGGAGGGTGCCGAGCAGTACTTC
TRBV5-6	TRBJ2-2	-	-	CASTRGPLDGELFF	TGTGCCAGCACCCGGGGGCCTTTGGACGGGGAGCTGTTTTTT
TRBV27	TRBJ2-7	-	TRBD2	CASSLRGRGNSYEQYF	TGTGCCAGCAGTTTAAGAGGGCGGGGGAACTCCTACGAGCAGTACTTC
TRBV5-4	TRBJ2-3	-	-	CASSRDGGLRTDTQYF	TGTGCCAGCAGCCGGGATGGAGGGTTGCGCACAGATACGCAGTATTTT
TRBV20-1	TRBJ2-1	-	-	CSARDGREQFF	TGCAGTGCTAGAGATGGGCGGGAGCAGTTCTTC
TRBV28	TRBJ1-2	-	TRBD1	CAGAGGQGALGYTF	TGTGCCGGTGCAGGGGGACAGGGGGCCCTCGGCTACACCTTC
TRBV7-9	TRBJ2-7	-	TRBD1	CASSLGLGQGYEQYF	TGTGCCAGCAGCTTAGGACTAGGACAGGGCTACGAGCAGTACTTC
TRBV18	TRBJ2-7	-	-	CASSTDGIEQYF	TGTGCCAGCTCGACTGATGGAATCGAGCAGTACTTC